This TCR beta chain was recorded in a study of shared clonotypes between healthy human individuals. Looking at the study overall: A couple of women and a few men aged 18 to 49 served as donors.

Germline loops: CDR1 SEHNR, CDR2 FQNEAQ (reference sequence). The CDR3 contains 14 residues. V lost 1 base to trimming and J lost 3 bases, with 10 bases between them. The test was conducted at deep level. TCRdb's copy holds only in-frame clones and misses some; the assay was immunoSEQ multiplex PCR. The sample consists of hundreds of thousands of clones, roughly nine tenths of them appearing once. Naive-designated CD8 cells lacked CD45RO, were positively enriched for CCR7, and omitted terminally differentiated effector memory CD45RA+ cells. Every one of the donors was a Caucasian adult that lived in Nashville, Tennessee.

Sequences were obtained from naive CD8+ T cells sorted from blood. The clonotype comes from a young man in good health. The chain combines TRBV7-9 with TRBJ2-7; D might be TRBD1 or TRBD2, each matching 5 bases. The CDR3, as DNA: TGTGCCAGCAGCTTAGGGGGGTCCCTCTACGAGCAGTACTTC. Its translation: CASSLGGSLYEQYF.